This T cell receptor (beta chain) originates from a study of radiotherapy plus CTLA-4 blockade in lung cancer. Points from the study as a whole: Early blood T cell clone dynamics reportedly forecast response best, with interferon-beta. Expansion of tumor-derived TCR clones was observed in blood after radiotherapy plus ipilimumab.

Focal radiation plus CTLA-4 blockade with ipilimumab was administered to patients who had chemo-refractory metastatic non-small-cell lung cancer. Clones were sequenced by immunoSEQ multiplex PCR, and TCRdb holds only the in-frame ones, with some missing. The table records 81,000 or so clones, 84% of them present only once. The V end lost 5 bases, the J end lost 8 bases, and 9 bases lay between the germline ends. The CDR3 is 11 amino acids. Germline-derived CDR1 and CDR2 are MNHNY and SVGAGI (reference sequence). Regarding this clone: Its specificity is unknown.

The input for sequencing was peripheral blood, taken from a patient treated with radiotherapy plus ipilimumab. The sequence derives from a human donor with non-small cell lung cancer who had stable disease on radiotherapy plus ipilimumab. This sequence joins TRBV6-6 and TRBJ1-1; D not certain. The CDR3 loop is CASSPLGEAFF. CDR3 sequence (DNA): TGTGCCAGCAGTCCCTTAGGCGAAGCTTTCTTT.